The clone carrying this T cell receptor beta chain has a single count. Its antigen is unknown. The data were taken from a study of blood T cells in healthy people across ages. Overall study results and limits: Changes in expanded clonotypes were possibly confounded, as the CMV status of donors was unknown. Any conclusive comparison of naive versus antigen-experienced cells was prevented by using unsorted PBMCs.

V lost 9 bases to trimming and J lost 5 bases; unmatched junction nucleotides: 16. This CDR3 is built from 16 residues. The V gene's germline CDR1 is SNHLY and CDR2 FYNNEI. Primed by a sample-barcoded 5' primer and a J-beta primer mix, a second PCR proceeded for about 7 to 12 cycles. From the 5' RACE reads, TCRdb called clonotypes with MiXCR, one entry per CDR3 protein. The profile shows about 1.8 million distinct CDR3 sequences, less than 50% of them singletons. Peripheral blood from each donor was collected in a volume of approximately 9.5 milliliters. The J gene is TRBJ1-2, the V gene TRBV2, with 9 bases fitting TRBD1. The specimen was blood. The TCR comes from a woman aged 35 to 49 in good health. CDR3 in DNA: TGTGCCAGTCTCGGTATGGTAAAAGGACAGGGGTATGGCTACACCTTC. As protein: CASLGMVKGQGYGYTF.